Reported below is one TCR beta chain. It lacks a known antigen. No base qualities exist here, and no much larger clone lies one base off it. The data originate from a study of blood T cells in healthy people across ages (dated by TCRdb to between 2014 and 2016). For context, the study as a whole: In model experiments, roughly one uniquely barcoded TCR beta cDNA molecule per two T cells was captured by template switching. To track age-related changes in TCR beta repertoire diversity, the study relied on deep sequencing normalized with unique cDNA molecular identifiers. The donors were split into four age groups: young (average 16 years), middle-aged (around 40), aged (approximately 60) and long-lived (about 74). To avoid experimental bias, donors of different ages were spread randomly across the sequencing lanes. The study analyzed two additional independent replicas of 1 million unique cDNA reads from the same blood draw for two donors, one aged 18 to 29 and one aged 80 or older.

General conclusions and limits of the study: Estimates of total diversity from one million sequenced T cells were regarded as lower bounds and underestimates. The CMV infection status of donors was not known, potentially confounding age-related changes in expanded clonotypes. Observed TCR beta diversity correlated strongly with the percentage of naive T cells measured by flow cytometry. Bulk unsorted PBMC profiling prevented conclusive comparison of naive and antigen-experienced compartments. Compared with the aged group, more naive CD4+ T cells, fewer expanded clones and increased TCR diversity were shown by the long-lived group, suggesting age selection. Observed TCR beta diversity per million T cells fell roughly linearly with age, and a significant reduction was already apparent by age around 40.

The library relied on 5' RACE. Sequencing was performed on an Illumina HiSeq 2500. A second PCR of roughly 7 to 11 cycles was performed with a sample-barcoded 5' primer and a J-beta primer mix. Each TCR beta cDNA molecule received a unique molecular identifier from a template-switch 5' adaptor carrying 12 random nucleotides. At least 2.5 million CDR3-containing paired-end reads were obtained from each sample. The Mint cDNA synthesis kit, primed by a TRBC-specific oligonucleotide, was used to synthesize first-strand cDNA from all RNA. Following uracil-DNA glycosylase treatment, all cDNA underwent a first 18-cycle PCR with the universal primers M1SS and BC2_uni_R. Concerning the study's data processing: For normalization, 1 million high-quality reads, each with a distinct molecular identifier, were randomly selected from each sample. Reads sharing molecular identifiers were discarded rather than binned into consensus sequences. MiTCR, with a Q25 quality threshold and the strictest error-elimination algorithm, was used for CDR3 identification, clonotype clustering and error correction. A nonparametric unseen species model with Euler transformation was used to estimate a lower bound on total TCR beta diversity. TCRdb handled the public reads itself, with Q25 trimming in fastp and clone calling in MiXCR, and kept productive beta chains. Rows matching on CDR3 protein sequence are summarized as one entry with the most common DNA and genes. TCRdb's processing, not the authors', yielded these V and J calls. The table for this sample lists 950,000 to 1,200,000 distinct CDR3 sequences; around two fifths of them were counted only once. The ten most abundant clones make up approximately 14% of the sample.

The approximately 39 donors, aged roughly 6 to 95 years, were systemically healthy Caucasian individuals from Russia. Each donor gave about 11 milliliters of peripheral blood, drawn into EDTA-treated Vacutainer tubes. PBMCs were isolated by Ficoll-Paque density-gradient centrifugation, with at least 7 million obtained per sample. Trizol reagent was used to extract total RNA from the PBMCs, yielding at least 6 micrograms per sample. The percentages of naive CD45RAhigh/CD27high T cells were determined by flow cytometry on a PBMC aliquot from every donor. According to the germline V gene, CDR1 reads MDHEN and CDR2 reads SYDVKM. Trimming removed 7 bases from V and 3 bases from J, leaving 9 bases between the germline ends. The CDR3 runs 12 residues from the cysteine to the phenylalanine. Just the 36-base CDR3 DNA is kept, in frame starting at base 1.

The material sequenced was blood. This sequence originates from a man between 18 and 29 years old in good health. The rearranged chain carries TRBV28 and TRBJ1-2, and perhaps TRBD1 as D gene, on 6 matching bases. The bases are TGTGCCAGCAATACAGGGCACTATGGCTACACCTTC. This codes for CASNTGHYGYTF.